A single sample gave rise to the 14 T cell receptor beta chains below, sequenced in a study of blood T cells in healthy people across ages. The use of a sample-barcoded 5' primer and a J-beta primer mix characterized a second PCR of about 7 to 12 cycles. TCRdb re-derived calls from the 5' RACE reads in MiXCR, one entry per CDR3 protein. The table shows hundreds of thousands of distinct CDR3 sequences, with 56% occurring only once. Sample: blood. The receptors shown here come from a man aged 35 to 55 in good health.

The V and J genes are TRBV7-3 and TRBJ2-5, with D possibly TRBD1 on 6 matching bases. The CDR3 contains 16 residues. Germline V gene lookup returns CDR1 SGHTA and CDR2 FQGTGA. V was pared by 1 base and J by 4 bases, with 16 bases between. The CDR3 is CASSLKGPGRGETQYF. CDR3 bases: TGTGCCAGCAGCTTAAAGGGTCCTGGCAGGGGAGAGACCCAGTACTTC.

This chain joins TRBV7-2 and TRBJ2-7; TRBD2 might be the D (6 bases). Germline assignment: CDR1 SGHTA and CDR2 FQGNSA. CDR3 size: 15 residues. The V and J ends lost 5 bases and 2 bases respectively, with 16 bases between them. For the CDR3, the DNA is TGTGCCAGCAGCCCTTGGGGGGAGGCCACCTACGAGCAGTACTTC. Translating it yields CASSPWGEATYEQYF.

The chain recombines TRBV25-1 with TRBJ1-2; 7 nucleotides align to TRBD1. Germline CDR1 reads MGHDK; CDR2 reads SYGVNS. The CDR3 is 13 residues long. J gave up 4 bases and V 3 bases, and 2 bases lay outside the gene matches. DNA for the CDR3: TGTGCCAGCAGTGACACAGGGGCCTATGGCTACACCTTC. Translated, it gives CASSDTGAYGYTF.

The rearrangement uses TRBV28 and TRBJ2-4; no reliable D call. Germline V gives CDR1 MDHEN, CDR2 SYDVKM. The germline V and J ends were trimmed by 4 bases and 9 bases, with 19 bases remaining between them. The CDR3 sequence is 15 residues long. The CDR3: CASSSLSTTVGIQYF. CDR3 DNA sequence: TGTGCCAGCAGTTCATTATCCACCACGGTTGGCATTCAGTACTTC. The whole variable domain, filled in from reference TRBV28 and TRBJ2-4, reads DVKVTQSSRYLVKRTGEKVFLECVQDMDHENMFWYRQDPGLGLRLIYFSYDVKMKEKGDIPEGYSVSREKKERFSLILESASTNQTSMYLCASSSLSTTVGIQYFGAGTRLSVL.

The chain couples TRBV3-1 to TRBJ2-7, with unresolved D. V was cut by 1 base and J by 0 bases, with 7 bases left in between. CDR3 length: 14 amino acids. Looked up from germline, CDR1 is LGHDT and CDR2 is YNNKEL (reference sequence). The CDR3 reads CASSQGTNSYEQYF. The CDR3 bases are TGTGCCAGCAGCCAAGGAACAAACTCCTACGAGCAGTACTTC.

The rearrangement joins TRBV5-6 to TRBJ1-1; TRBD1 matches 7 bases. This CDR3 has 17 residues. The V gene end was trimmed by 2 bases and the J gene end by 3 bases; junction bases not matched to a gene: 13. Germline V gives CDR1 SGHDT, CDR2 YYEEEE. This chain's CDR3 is CASSLQGRGFGDTEAFF. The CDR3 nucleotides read TGTGCCAGCAGCTTACAGGGGCGCGGGTTTGGAGACACTGAAGCTTTCTTT.

This CDR3 is CSVEADSSTEAFF. CDR3 in DNA: TGCAGCGTTGAGGCAGACTCAAGCACTGAAGCTTTCTTT. This rearrangement joins TRBV29-1 to TRBJ1-1; no reliable D call. Germline values: CDR1 SQVTM, CDR2 ANQGSEA. The CDR3 has 13 amino acids. V was pared by 3 bases and J by 4 bases, with 12 bases between.

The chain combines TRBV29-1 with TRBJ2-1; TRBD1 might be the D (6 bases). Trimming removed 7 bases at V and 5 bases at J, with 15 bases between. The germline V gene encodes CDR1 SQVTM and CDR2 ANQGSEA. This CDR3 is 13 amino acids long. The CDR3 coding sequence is TGCAGCGGCGACGGGACACTTAACAATGAGCAGTTCTTC. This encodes CSGDGTLNNEQFF.

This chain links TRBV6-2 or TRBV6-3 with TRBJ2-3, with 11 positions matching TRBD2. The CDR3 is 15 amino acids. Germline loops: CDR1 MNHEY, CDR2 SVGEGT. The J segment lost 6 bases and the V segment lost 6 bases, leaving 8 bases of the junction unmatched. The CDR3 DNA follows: TGTGCCAGCAGGAAACTAGCGGGAGAGGTTGATACGCAGTATTTT. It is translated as CASRKLAGEVDTQYF.

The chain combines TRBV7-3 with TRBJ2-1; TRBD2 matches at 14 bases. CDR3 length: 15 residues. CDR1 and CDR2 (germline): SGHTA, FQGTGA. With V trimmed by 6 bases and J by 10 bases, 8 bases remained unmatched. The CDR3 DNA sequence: TGTGCCAGCAGTACGGGACTAGCGGGGGCCCGGGAGCAGTTCTTC. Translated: CASSTGLAGAREQFF.

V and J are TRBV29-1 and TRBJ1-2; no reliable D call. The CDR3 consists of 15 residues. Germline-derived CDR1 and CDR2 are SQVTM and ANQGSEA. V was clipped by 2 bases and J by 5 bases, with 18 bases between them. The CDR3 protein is CSVESPDPNSYGYTF. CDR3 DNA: TGCAGCGTTGAAAGTCCAGATCCTAACTCATATGGCTACACCTTC.

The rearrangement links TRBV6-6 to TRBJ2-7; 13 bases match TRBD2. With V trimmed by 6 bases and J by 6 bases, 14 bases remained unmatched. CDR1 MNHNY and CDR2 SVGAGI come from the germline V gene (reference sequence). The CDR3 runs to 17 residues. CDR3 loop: CASRVKGLAGSRGEQYF. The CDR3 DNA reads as TGTGCCAGCAGGGTAAAGGGACTAGCGGGGTCGAGAGGCGAGCAGTACTTC.

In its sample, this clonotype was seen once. The CDR3 reads CASSSRASVSFLPQHF. The CDR3 bases are TGTGCCAGCAGTTCGCGGGCTTCCGTTTCCTTTTTGCCCCAGCATTTT. J is TRBJ1-5 and V is TRBV12-3 or TRBV12-4; D is unclear. Trimming shortened V by 4 bases and J by 9 bases, and 22 bases separated the two germline ends. This CDR3 contains 16 residues.

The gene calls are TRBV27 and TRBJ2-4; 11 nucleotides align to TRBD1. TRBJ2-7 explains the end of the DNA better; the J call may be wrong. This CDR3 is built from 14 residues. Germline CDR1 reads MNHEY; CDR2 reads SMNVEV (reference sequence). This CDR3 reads CASRAGQGDYEQYF. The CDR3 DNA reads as TGTGCCAGCAGGGCGGGACAGGGGGACTACGAGCAGTACTTC.